This T cell receptor beta chain was documented in a study of beta chain features in type 1 diabetes. This clone was detected a few times. Its target is unknown. The entirety of the isolated RNA underwent reverse transcription, so expressed TCRB transcripts were sequenced. This table comes from immunoSEQ multiplex PCR, and its TCRdb copy is limited to in-frame clones, with some not included. The repertoire holds roughly 150,000 clones, over 9% seen once, with approximately 0.5% in the top ten. Study-wide findings and caveats: Among patients with Type 1 diabetes, TCRB CDR3s were moderately but significantly shorter in every one of the four CD4+ subsets. Patients' naive, central memory and Treg TCRB repertoires seemed closer to one another than those of healthy donors.

The CDR3 loop spans 14 amino acids. V was clipped by 3 bases and J by 4 bases, with 11 bases between them. In germline, CDR1 is SGHDT, CDR2 YYEEEE. The receptor's source is a man aged 25-45 years with type 1 diabetes. This chain uses TRBV5-6 with TRBJ1-5, with D hard to call. Sequencing was performed on central memory CD4+ T cells from blood. This CDR3 reads CASSSLGENQPQHF. The CDR3 DNA is TGTGCCAGCAGCTCCCTCGGGGAGAATCAGCCCCAGCATTTT.